The sample holds a few counts of the clone carrying this T cell receptor (beta chain). The antigen remains undetermined. The data originate from a study of beta chain features in type 1 diabetes. Study results and caveats: The naive, central memory and Treg TCRB repertoires looked more alike in patients than they did in healthy donors. cDNA sequencing could over-represent cells with high TCR expression. Individuals with type 1 diabetes displayed fewer insertions and more deletions at VDJ junctions. In all four CD4+ subsets, TCRB CDR3 length was significantly, moderately reduced in type 1 diabetes.

Trimming removed 5 bases from V and 7 bases from J, with 17 bases in between. Germline loops: CDR1 SEHNR, CDR2 FQNEAQ (reference sequence). The CDR3 has 15 amino acids. Investigators reverse transcribed all isolated RNA, so they sequenced expressed TCRB transcripts. Profiling relied on immunoSEQ multiplex PCR, and the TCRdb table lists in-frame clones only, not all of them. The sample includes hundreds of thousands of clones, under 13% of them seen just once. Sequencing was carried out using naive CD4+ T cells from blood. This TCR was sampled from a man under 40 with type 1 diabetes. The rearrangement joins TRBV7-9 to TRBJ2-2, with D tentatively TRBD2 (7 bases). CDR3: CASSPRGGVVGELFF. DNA for the CDR3: TGTGCCAGCAGCCCGAGGGGGGGAGTTGTCGGGGAGCTGTTTTTT.